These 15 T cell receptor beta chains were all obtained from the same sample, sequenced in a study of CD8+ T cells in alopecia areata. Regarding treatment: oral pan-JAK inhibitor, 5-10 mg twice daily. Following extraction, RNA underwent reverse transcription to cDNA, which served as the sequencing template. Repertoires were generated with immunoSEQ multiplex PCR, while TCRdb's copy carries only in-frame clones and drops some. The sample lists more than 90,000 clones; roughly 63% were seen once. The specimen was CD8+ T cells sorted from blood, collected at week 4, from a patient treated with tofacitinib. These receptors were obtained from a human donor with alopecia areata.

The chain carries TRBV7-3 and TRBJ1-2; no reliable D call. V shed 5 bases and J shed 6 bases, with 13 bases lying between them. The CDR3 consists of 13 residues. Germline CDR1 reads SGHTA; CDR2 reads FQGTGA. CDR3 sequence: CASSVTFEDGYTF. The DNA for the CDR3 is TGTGCCAGCAGCGTCACCTTCGAGGATGGCTACACCTTC.

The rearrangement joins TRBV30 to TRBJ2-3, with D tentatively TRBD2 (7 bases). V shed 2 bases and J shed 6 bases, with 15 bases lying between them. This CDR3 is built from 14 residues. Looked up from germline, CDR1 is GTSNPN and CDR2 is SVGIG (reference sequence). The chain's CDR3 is CAWSSSGGGDTQYF. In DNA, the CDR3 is TGTGCCTGGAGTTCCTCGGGGGGCGGCGATACGCAGTATTTT. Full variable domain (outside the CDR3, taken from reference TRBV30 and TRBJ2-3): SQTIHQWPATLVQPVGSPLSLECTVEGTSNPNLYWYRQAAGRGLQLLFYSVGIGQISSEVPQNLSASRPQDRQFILSSKKLLLSDSGFYLCAWSSSGGGDTQYFGPGTRLTVL.

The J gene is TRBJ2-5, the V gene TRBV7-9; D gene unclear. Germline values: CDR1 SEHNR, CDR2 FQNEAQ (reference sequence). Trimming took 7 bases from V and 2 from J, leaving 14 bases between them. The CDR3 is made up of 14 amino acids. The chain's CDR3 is CASIPPMGQETQYF. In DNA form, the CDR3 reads TGTGCCAGCATCCCCCCGATGGGACAAGAGACCCAGTACTTC.

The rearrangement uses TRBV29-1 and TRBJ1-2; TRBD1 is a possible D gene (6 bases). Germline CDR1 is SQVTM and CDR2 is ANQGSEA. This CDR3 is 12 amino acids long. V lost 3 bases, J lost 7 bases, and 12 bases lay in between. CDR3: CSVDRQDGGYTF. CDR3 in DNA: TGCAGCGTTGATAGACAGGATGGTGGCTACACCTTC.

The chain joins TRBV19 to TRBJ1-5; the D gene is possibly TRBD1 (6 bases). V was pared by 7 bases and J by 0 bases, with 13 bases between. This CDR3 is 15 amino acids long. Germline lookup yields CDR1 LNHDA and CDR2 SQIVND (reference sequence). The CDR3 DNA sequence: TGTGCCAGTACTTCGACAGGTTATAGCAATCAGCCCCAGCATTTT. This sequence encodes CASTSTGYSNQPQHF.

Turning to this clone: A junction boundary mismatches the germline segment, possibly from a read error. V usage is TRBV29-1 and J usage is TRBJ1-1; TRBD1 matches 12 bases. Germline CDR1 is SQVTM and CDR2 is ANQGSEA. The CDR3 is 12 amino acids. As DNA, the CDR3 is TGCAGCGTTGAGGGACAGGGGGCTGAGGCTTTCTTT. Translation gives CSVEGQGAEAFF.

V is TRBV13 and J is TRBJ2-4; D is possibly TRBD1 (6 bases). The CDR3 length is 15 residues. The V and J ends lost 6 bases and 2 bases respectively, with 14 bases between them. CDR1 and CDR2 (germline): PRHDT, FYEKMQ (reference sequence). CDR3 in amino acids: CASSPTGTSKNIQYF. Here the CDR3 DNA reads TGTGCCAGCAGTCCCACCGGGACATCCAAAAACATTCAGTACTTC.

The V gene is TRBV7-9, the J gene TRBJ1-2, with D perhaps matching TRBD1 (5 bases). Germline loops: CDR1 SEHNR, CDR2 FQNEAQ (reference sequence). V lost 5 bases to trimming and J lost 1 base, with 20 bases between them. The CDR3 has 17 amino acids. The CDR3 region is CASSASLQGLFNYGYTF. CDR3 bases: TGTGCCAGCAGCGCAAGCCTTCAGGGACTTTTTAACTATGGCTACACCTTC.

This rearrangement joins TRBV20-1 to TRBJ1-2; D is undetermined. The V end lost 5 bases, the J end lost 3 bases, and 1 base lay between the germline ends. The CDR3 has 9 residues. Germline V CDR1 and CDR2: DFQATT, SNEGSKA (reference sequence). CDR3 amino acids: CSAYYGYTF. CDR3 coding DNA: TGCAGTGCTTACTATGGCTACACCTTC.

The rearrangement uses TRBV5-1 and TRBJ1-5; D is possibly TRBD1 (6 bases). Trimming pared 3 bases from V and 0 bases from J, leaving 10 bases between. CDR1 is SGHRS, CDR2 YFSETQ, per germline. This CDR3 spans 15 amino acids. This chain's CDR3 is CASSSGDNSNQPQHF. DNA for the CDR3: TGCGCCAGCAGCTCAGGGGACAATAGCAATCAGCCCCAGCATTTT. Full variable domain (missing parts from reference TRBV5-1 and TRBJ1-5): KAGVTQTPRYLIKTRGQQVTLSCSPISGHRSVSWYQQTPGQGLQFLFEYFSETQRNKGNFPGRFSGRQFSNSRSEMNVSTLELGDSALYLCASSSGDNSNQPQHFGDGTRLSIL.

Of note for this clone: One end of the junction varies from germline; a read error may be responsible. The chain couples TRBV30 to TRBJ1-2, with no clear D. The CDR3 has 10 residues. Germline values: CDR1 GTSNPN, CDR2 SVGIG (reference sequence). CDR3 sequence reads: CAWSDGKESF. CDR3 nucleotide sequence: TGTGCCTGGAGCGACGGAAAGGAGAGTTTC.

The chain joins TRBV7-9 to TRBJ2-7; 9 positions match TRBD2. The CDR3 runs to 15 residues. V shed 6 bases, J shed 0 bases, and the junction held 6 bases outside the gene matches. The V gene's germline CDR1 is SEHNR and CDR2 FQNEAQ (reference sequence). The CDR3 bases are TGTGCCAGCAGTGACCTAGCGGGGCCCTCCTACGAGCAGTACTTC. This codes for CASSDLAGPSYEQYF.

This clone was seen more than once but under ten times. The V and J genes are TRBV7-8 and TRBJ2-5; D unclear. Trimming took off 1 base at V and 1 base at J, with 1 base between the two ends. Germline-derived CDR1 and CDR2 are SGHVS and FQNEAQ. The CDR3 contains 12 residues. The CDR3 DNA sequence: TGTGCCAGCAGCTTAGGCCAAGAGACCCAGTACTTC. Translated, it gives CASSLGQETQYF.

The CDR3 reads CATTDPQTGRNEQYF. The CDR3 nucleotides read TGTGCCACCACCGACCCCCAGACAGGGCGTAATGAGCAGTACTTC. V usage is TRBV15 and J usage is TRBJ2-7; 7 nucleotides align to TRBD1. Unmatched junction bases numbered 16, after V lost 7 bases and J lost 7 bases. The CDR3 loop spans 15 amino acids. Germline V gene lookup returns CDR1 LNHNV and CDR2 YYDKDF (reference sequence).

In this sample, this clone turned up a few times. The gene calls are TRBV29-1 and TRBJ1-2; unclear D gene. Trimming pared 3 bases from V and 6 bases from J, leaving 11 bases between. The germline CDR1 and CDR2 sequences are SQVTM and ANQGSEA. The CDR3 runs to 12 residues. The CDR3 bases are TGCAGCGTTGACCCCAGGATGGATGGCTACACCTTC. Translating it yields CSVDPRMDGYTF.